This T cell receptor (beta chain) comes out of a study of cytomegalovirus exposure and HLA in healthy donors. Overall study context: Ancestry clustering placed about 80% of approximately 420 genotyped donors in the Caucasian-associated cluster. Study findings and constraints: Specificity of a few CMV-associated chains for CMV antigens was verified in vitro. Looking again later, the authors saw that most CMV-associated TCR beta chains seemed HLA-restricted.

V shed 2 bases, J shed 2 bases, and the junction held 5 bases outside the gene matches. The CDR3 contains 14 residues. The germline CDR1 and CDR2 sequences are SQVTM and ANQGSEA. This clone appeared a single time. Its cognate antigen is unknown. The PCR ran on 60 Vbeta and 13 Jbeta primers. TCRdb keeps only in-frame clones here, not all; method: immunoSEQ multiplex PCR. The sample holds 90,000 to 150,000 clones, approximately 80% seen once. Healthy bone marrow donors made up the cohort. The V and J genes are TRBV29-1 and TRBJ1-1, with 7 bases lining up with TRBD1. This clonotype originated in a man between 50 and 59 years old in good health and CMV-seropositive. Sample: PBMCs. The CDR3 spells CSVERDSANTEAFF. CDR3 coding DNA: TGCAGCGTTGAAAGGGACAGCGCCAACACTGAAGCTTTCTTT.